Listed below are T cell receptor beta chains from one sample, sequenced in a study of CD8+ T cells in alopecia areata. Produced via immunoSEQ multiplex PCR; TCRdb's table is partial and in-frame only. The table shows 7,400 or so clones, with 64% occurring only once. This sample comprised skin, obtained at week 4, from a patient treated with tofacitinib. The receptors were gathered from a human donor with alopecia areata. Both conserved end residues are part of each CDR3. D genes are given only for firm matches. Clone sizes are given selectively: once, few, many, or a class where the clone is expanded.

D,J,size,V,DNA,CDR3
TRBD1,TRBJ1-1,once,TRBV5-6,TGTGCCAGCAGTCCCCGGAACAGGGGAAACACTGAAGCTTTCTTT,CASSPRNRGNTEAFF
.,TRBJ1-4,.,TRBV10-3,TGTGCCATCATGGCACAGGAGGGCGAAAAACTGTTTTTT,CAIMAQEGEKLFF
.,TRBJ1-2,.,TRBV4-3,TGCGCCAGCAGCCAAGATCCCCGGAAAGCTAACTATGGCTACACCTTC,CASSQDPRKANYGYTF
.,TRBJ2-3,.,TRBV7-3,TGTGCCAGCAGCCCGGGACTCGGCACAGATACGCAGTATTTT,CASSPGLGTDTQYF
.,TRBJ1-5,.,TRBV28,TGTGCCAGCAGTTCCCAGGGAAGCCAGCCCCAGCATTTT,CASSSQGSQPQHF
.,TRBJ2-7,.,TRBV4-2,TGTGCCAGCAGCCAAGATAGCTACGAGCAGTACTTC,CASSQDSYEQYF
.,TRBJ2-7,.,TRBV23-1,TGCGCCAGCAGATACCGGGATTCTTCCCTCTACGAGCAGTACTTC,CASRYRDSSLYEQYF
.,TRBJ2-5,few,TRBV27,TGTGCCAGCAGTCCACTAGCCGCTCCCGAGACCCAGTACTTC,CASSPLAAPETQYF
.,TRBJ2-7,.,TRBV5-1,TGCGCCAGCAGCAAAGTCCGGGGGTTTCGTTACGAGCAGTACTTC,CASSKVRGFRYEQYF
.,TRBJ2-3,.,TRBV6-1,TGTGCCAGCAGTGAAACAGGGTGGTCAGATACGCAGTATTTT,CASSETGWSDTQYF
.,TRBJ1-1,.,TRBV29-1,TGCAGCGTTTCAACAGGGTTGAACACTGAAGCTTTCTTT,CSVSTGLNTEAFF
.,TRBJ2-5,.,TRBV19,TGTGCCAGTAGTGTCTCCGGGAGCCAAGAGACCCAGTACTTC,CASSVSGSQETQYF
TRBD1,TRBJ2-7,once,TRBV15,TGTGCCACCAGCAGAGGTGGGACAGGGGGGTCTTACGAGCAGTACTTC,CATSRGGTGGSYEQYF
TRBD2,TRBJ2-7,once,TRBV28,TGTGCCAGCTCCTCGACTAGCGTTGGAGTCTACGAGCAGTACTTC,CASSSTSVGVYEQYF
TRBD1,TRBJ1-4,.,TRBV5-1,TGCGCCAGCAGCCTAAGGGAGGGGGCGCATCGAAAACTGTTTTTT,CASSLREGAHRKLFF
.,TRBJ1-2,.,TRBV5-1,TGCGCCAGCAGCTTGGACGGGGCGACTAACTATGGCTACACCTTC,CASSLDGATNYGYTF
.,TRBJ2-2,.,TRBV27,TGTGCCAGCAGTCTCCACCGCAGGGCTCTTACCGGGGAGCTGTTTTTT,CASSLHRRALTGELFF
TRBD1,TRBJ1-2,.,TRBV6-5,TGTGCCAGCAGTCCTACCTTGACAGGGAGCTATGGCTACACCTTC,CASSPTLTGSYGYTF
TRBD1,TRBJ1-4,large,TRBV5-4,TGTGCCAGCAGAAAGGGACAGGGTGGAGAAAAACTGTTTTTT,CASRKGQGGEKLFF
.,TRBJ2-2,.,TRBV7-2,TGTGCCAGCAGCCCTAACTGGCTAAAACCCGGGGAGCTGTTTTTT,CASSPNWLKPGELFF
TRBD2,TRBJ2-5,.,TRBV11-1,TGTGCCAGCAGCCGTTTTAGGCCTAGCGGGGTTTTCTCGGTGGAGACCCAGTACTTC,CASSRFRPSGVFSVETQYF
.,TRBJ1-2,.,TRBV11-2,TGTGCCAGCAGCTTAGTTTGGGGGAGAGGTGGCTACACCTTC,CASSLVWGRGGYTF
TRBD1,TRBJ1-4,.,TRBV15,TGTGCCACCAGCAGCATAGAGACAGGGAAAAATGAAAAACTGTTTTTT,CATSSIETGKNEKLFF
TRBD2,TRBJ2-7,.,TRBV30,TGTGCCTGGAGCGATGGACTAGCGGCGGACGAGCAGTACTTC,CAWSDGLAADEQYF
.,TRBJ2-2,once,TRBV18,TGTGCCAGCTCATTGAACACCGGGGAGCTGTTTTTT,CASSLNTGELFF
TRBD2,TRBJ2-7,.,TRBV11-1,TGTGCCAGCAGCCAACCTAGCGGGGGGGCCTACGAGCAGTACTTC,CASSQPSGGAYEQYF
.,TRBJ1-1,.,TRBV5-1,TGCGCCAGCAGCTGGAGGGGTGGGGACACTGAAGCTTTCTTT,CASSWRGGDTEAFF
.,TRBJ2-3,.,TRBV28,TGTGCCAGCAGTGGGTCGACAGCCCTGTGGCCAGATACGCAGTATTTT,CASSGSTALWPDTQYF
.,TRBJ2-3,.,TRBV9,TGTGCCAGCAGCCAGGCAGCGGAGCTCACAGATACGCAGTATTTT,CASSQAAELTDTQYF
.,TRBJ2-7,.,TRBV13,TGTGCCAGCAGCTCCATCCGTCCCTACGAGCAGTACTTC,CASSSIRPYEQYF